These 25 T cell receptor beta chains originate from one sample sequenced in a study of blood T cell repertoires in COVID-19. Libraries were prepared by immunoSEQ multiplex PCR; TCRdb keeps only in-frame clonotypes and omits some of them. The sample contains a few hundred thousand clones, 65% to 90% of which appear only once. The sequenced sample was peripheral blood. These receptors were obtained from a human donor in a cohort sampled during active COVID-19.

The chain couples TRBV4-1 to TRBJ1-2; D may be TRBD1 (5 bases). Trimming shortened V by 1 base and J by 3 bases, and 15 bases separated the two germline ends. Germline lookup yields CDR1 MGHRA and CDR2 YSYEKL. The CDR3 sequence is 16 residues long. The CDR3 sequence is CASSQGRLRVDYGYTF. CDR3 bases: TGCGCCAGCAGCCAAGGTCGCCTCAGGGTGGACTATGGCTACACCTTC.

The V gene is TRBV29-1, the J gene TRBJ2-7; TRBD1 matches 9 bases. This CDR3 is built from 15 residues. Losses at the gene ends were 5 bases for V and 2 bases for J; bases not matched to a gene: 10. The germline V gene encodes CDR1 SQVTM and CDR2 ANQGSEA. As DNA, the CDR3 is TGCAGCGTTTTTATTATCGGACAGGGGACCTACGAGCAGTACTTC. Its translation: CSVFIIGQGTYEQYF.

This clone has a handful of counts. This chain uses TRBV27 with TRBJ1-5, with TRBD1 identical over 7 bases. V shed 2 bases, J shed 8 bases, and the junction held 3 bases outside the gene matches. CDR1 and CDR2 from the germline V gene are MNHEY and SMNVEV (reference sequence). The CDR3 has 13 amino acids. The CDR3 DNA sequence: TGTGCCAGCAGTTTAGTCAGGGGGGAGCCCCAGCATTTT. Its translation: CASSLVRGEPQHF.

This chain connects TRBV2 to TRBJ1-1; D is unresolved. The CDR3 contains 12 residues. Germline V gives CDR1 SNHLY, CDR2 FYNNEI. The V end was cut by 4 bases, the J end by 1 base, with 4 bases between. Here the CDR3 reads CASSAWNTEAFF. CDR3 nucleotide sequence: TGTGCCAGCAGTGCGTGGAACACTGAAGCTTTCTTT.

The gene calls are TRBV11-2 and TRBJ2-2; 9 bases map to TRBD1. The CDR3 contains 18 residues. V was pared by 5 bases and J by 5 bases, with 15 bases of the junction left unmatched. Germline V gives CDR1 SGHAT, CDR2 FQNNGV. The CDR3 DNA reads TGTGCCAGCAGCCGAACCCCCGGGACAGGGAAGGGGACCGGGGAGCTGTTTTTT. Residues: CASSRTPGTGKGTGELFF.

This chain connects TRBV5-1 to TRBJ2-1; D is ambiguous. Looked up from germline, CDR1 is SGHRS and CDR2 is YFSETQ. V lost 2 bases to trimming and J lost 8 bases, with 5 bases between them. The CDR3 spans 11 residues. CDR3: CASSFSYEQFF. In DNA form, the CDR3 reads TGCGCCAGCAGCTTTTCGTATGAGCAGTTCTTC.

This chain connects TRBV5-4 to TRBJ1-6; the D gene is possibly TRBD1 (6 bases). There are 16 residues in the CDR3. The germline V gene encodes CDR1 SGHNT and CDR2 YYREEE (reference sequence). Trimming pared 6 bases from V and 1 base from J, leaving 14 bases between. CDR3 sequence (DNA): TGTGCCAGCAAAAATTTAGGGGGATCCTATAATTCACCCCTCCACTTT. Encoded protein: CASKNLGGSYNSPLHF.

Note on this clone: A junction boundary mismatches the germline segment, possibly from a read error. The rearrangement uses TRBV2 and TRBJ1-4, with D uncertain. The CDR3 is made up of 10 amino acids. Germline CDR1 SNHLY, CDR2 FYNNEI. The CDR3 DNA reads TGTGCCAGCAACCCCGGCCGGGTCGCTTTT. Its translation is CASNPGRVAF.

The chain has TRBV7-9 and TRBJ2-7; 7 bases are a match to TRBD1. Per germline, CDR1 SEHNR and CDR2 FQNEAQ (reference sequence). V lost 2 bases to trimming and J lost 2 bases; unmatched junction nucleotides: 18. The CDR3 spans 19 residues. The CDR3 DNA reads as TGTGCCAGCAGCTTATTTCCGAGCCCCGCGACAGGGAATACCTACGAGCAGTACTTC. It is translated as CASSLFPSPATGNTYEQYF.

The chain is built from TRBV28 and TRBJ1-6, with a weak D call TRBD1 (6 bases). The CDR3 loop spans 17 amino acids. Trimming left V 5 bases short and J 3 bases short, with 17 bases between. Germline V gives CDR1 MDHEN, CDR2 SYDVKM. CDR3 residues: CASSTQTGSLYNSPLHF. The DNA of the CDR3 is TGTGCCAGCAGTACGCAAACAGGGAGTCTCTATAATTCACCCCTCCACTTT.

DNA of the CDR3: TGTGCCAGCGACAGGACGGACGAAAACACCATATATTTT. Protein: CASDRTDENTIYF. The V gene is TRBV28, the J gene TRBJ1-3; D perhaps matches TRBD1 (6 bases). The length of the CDR3 is 13 residues. CDR1 and CDR2 from the germline V gene are MDHEN and SYDVKM. V lost 8 bases to trimming and J lost 6 bases, with 14 bases between them.

The rearrangement links TRBV4-1 to TRBJ2-7, with a possible D match to TRBD1 (6 bases). The CDR3 is 14 residues long. Trimming shortened V by 4 bases and J by 6 bases, and 16 bases separated the two germline ends. Germline CDR1 is MGHRA and CDR2 is YSYEKL. CDR3 amino acids: CASSRGPGVGEQYF. As DNA, the CDR3 is TGCGCCAGCAGCCGGGGACCAGGGGTAGGCGAGCAGTACTTC.

This clone showed up many times. The chain couples TRBV5-8 to TRBJ1-5; maybe TRBD1 (6 bases). The CDR3 has 15 amino acids. The V end was cut by 3 bases, the J end by 0 bases, with 10 bases between. Germline V lookup: CDR1 SGHTS, CDR2 YDEGEE. CDR3 sequence: CASSSQGYSNQPQHF. As DNA, the CDR3 is TGTGCCAGCAGCTCCCAGGGGTATAGCAATCAGCCCCAGCATTTT. Full variable domain (outside the CDR3, taken from reference TRBV5-8 and TRBJ1-5): EAGVTQSPTHLIKTRGQQATLRCSPISGHTSVYWYQQALGLGLQFLLWYDEGEERNRGNFPPRFSGRQFPNYSSELNVNALELEDSALYLCASSSQGYSNQPQHFGDGTRLSIL.

The chain employs TRBV5-4 and TRBJ2-7; D possibly corresponds to TRBD1 (5 bases). CDR3 length: 12 residues. V was clipped by 0 bases and J by 9 bases, with 10 bases between them. The germline CDR1 and CDR2 sequences are SGHNT and YYREEE (reference sequence). CDR3 sequence (DNA): TGTGCCAGCAGCTTGGTTACAGGTCGGCAGTACTTC. Encoded protein: CASSLVTGRQYF.

Turning to this clone: At one of its ends the junction is not consistent with the germline gene, which may arise from a read error. The V gene is TRBV6-1, the J gene TRBJ2-7, with D tentatively TRBD1 (5 bases). This CDR3 region has 11 residues. The germline gives CDR1 MNHNS, CDR2 SASEGT. The CDR3 region is CASSEGQGIIF. The CDR3 nucleotides are TGTGCCAGCAGTGAAGGGCAGGGAATAATCTTC.

The rearrangement joins TRBV20-1 to TRBJ2-1, with D uncertain. The CDR3 covers 11 residues. Germline CDR1 and CDR2: DFQATT and SNEGSKA (reference sequence). Trimming removed 7 bases from V and 7 bases from J, with 11 bases in between. The CDR3 region is CSVPTRNEQFF. The DNA for the CDR3 is TGCAGTGTTCCGACGAGGAATGAGCAGTTCTTC.

The V and J genes are TRBV6-5 and TRBJ1-4; TRBD1 aligns across 7 bases. V was clipped by 2 bases and J by 10 bases; unmatched bases: 10. The CDR3 is 15 amino acids. The germline CDR1 and CDR2 sequences are MNHEY and SVGAGI. CDR3 sequence reads: CASSYVGRGSGKLFF. The CDR3 nucleotides read TGTGCCAGCAGTTACGTCGGCAGGGGGTCTGGAAAACTGTTTTTT.

The chain carries TRBV30 and TRBJ1-6; no clear D gene. V was cut by 0 bases and J by 0 bases, with 9 bases left in between. The germline V gene has CDR1 GTSNPN and CDR2 SVGIG (reference sequence). The CDR3 has 16 amino acids. The CDR3 here is CAWSVPRSSYNSPLHF. CDR3 nucleotide sequence: TGTGCCTGGAGTGTACCGCGGAGCTCCTATAATTCACCCCTCCACTTT.

The rearrangement links TRBV30 to TRBJ1-2, with a weak D call TRBD1 (6 bases). CDR1 is GTSNPN, CDR2 SVGIG, per germline (reference sequence). The CDR3 runs 13 residues. Between the trimmed V and J ends, which lost 2 bases and 8 bases, there was a span of 15 bases. For the CDR3, the DNA is TGTGCCTGGAGTCCCAGGACAGCAAGCGGCTACACCTTC. Its protein is CAWSPRTASGYTF.

This chain connects TRBV2 to TRBJ2-6; 7 nucleotides align to TRBD1. Per germline, CDR1 SNHLY and CDR2 FYNNEI. V was clipped by 5 bases and J by 2 bases; unmatched bases: 3. The CDR3 covers 15 residues. CDR3 sequence reads: CASSNGQAGANVLTF. CDR3 coding DNA: TGTGCCAGCAGTAACGGACAGGCTGGGGCCAACGTCCTGACTTTC.

The rearrangement links TRBV11-2 to TRBJ1-4; 8 bases align to TRBD1. The CDR3 is made up of 16 amino acids. Germline V gene data show CDR1 as SGHAT and CDR2 as FQNNGV. The trim removed 4 bases at V and 6 bases at J, leaving 10 bases unmatched. The CDR3 DNA reads as TGTGCCAGCAGCTCGGCCCAGGGGGCGCGGGATGAAAAACTGTTTTTT. This sequence encodes CASSSAQGARDEKLFF.

The V call is TRBV6-1, the J call TRBJ1-5, with D possibly TRBD1 on 6 matching bases. Per the germline V gene, CDR1 is MNHNS and CDR2 is SASEGT. The CDR3 has 15 residues. With 2 bases removed from V and 4 bases from J, the gap between germline ends came to 12 bases. CDR3 in DNA: TGTGCCAGCAGTGAAAGGGGGGGAACAAATCAGCCCCAGCATTTT. Translated, it gives CASSERGGTNQPQHF.

This clone was observed a handful of times. The gene calls are TRBV5-1 and TRBJ1-2, with TRBD1 matching 7 bases. The CDR3 sequence is 13 residues long. Germline assignment: CDR1 SGHRS and CDR2 YFSETQ. V lost 4 bases, J lost 2 bases, and 2 bases stayed unmatched. CDR3 sequence reads: CASSPGQNYGYTF. The CDR3 nucleotides are TGCGCCAGCAGCCCGGGACAGAACTATGGCTACACCTTC.

J is TRBJ2-1 and V is TRBV25-1, with 9 bases aligning to TRBD1. The length of the CDR3 is 18 residues. The V gene end was trimmed by 2 bases and the J gene end by 6 bases; junction bases not matched to a gene: 14. Looked up from germline, CDR1 is MGHDK and CDR2 is SYGVNS. The CDR3: CASSEEGAQQGASNEQFF. The CDR3 coding sequence is TGTGCCAGCAGTGAAGAGGGGGCCCAACAGGGGGCGAGCAATGAGCAGTTCTTC. Drawing the rest from reference TRBV25-1 and TRBJ2-1, the complete variable domain is EADIYQTPRYLVIGTGKKITLECSQTMGHDKMYWYQQDPGMELHLIHYSYGVNSTEKGDLSSESTVSRIRTEHFPLTLESARPSHTSQYLCASSEEGAQQGASNEQFFGPGTRLTVL.

V is TRBV15 and J is TRBJ1-1; D possibly corresponds to TRBD1 (5 bases). The CDR3 runs 14 residues. V lost 1 base, J lost 5 bases, and 11 bases lay in between. Germline CDR1 reads LNHNV; CDR2 reads YYDKDF (reference sequence). The CDR3 nucleotides read TGTGCCACCAGCAGAGCGGGGGAAGTGACTGAAGCTTTCTTT. It translates to CATSRAGEVTEAFF.